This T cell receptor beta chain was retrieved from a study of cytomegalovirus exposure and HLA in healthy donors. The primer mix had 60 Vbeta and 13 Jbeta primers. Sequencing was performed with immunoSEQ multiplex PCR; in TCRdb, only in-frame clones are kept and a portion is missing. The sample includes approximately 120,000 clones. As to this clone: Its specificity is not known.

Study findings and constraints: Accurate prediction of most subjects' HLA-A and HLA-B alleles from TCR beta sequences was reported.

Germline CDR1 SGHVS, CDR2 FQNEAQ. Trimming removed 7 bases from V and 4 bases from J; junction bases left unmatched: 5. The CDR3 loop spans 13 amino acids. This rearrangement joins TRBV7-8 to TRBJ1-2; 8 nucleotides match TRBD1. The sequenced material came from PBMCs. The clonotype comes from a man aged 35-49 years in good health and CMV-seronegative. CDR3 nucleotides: TGTGCCAGCACCGAGACAGGGGCCTATGGCTACACCTTC. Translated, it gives CASTETGAYGYTF.